The clone carrying this TCR beta chain was seen more than once but under ten times. Its antigen is not known. Via MiXCR, TCRdb re-called the 5' RACE reads, giving one row per CDR3 protein. The sample includes around 300,000 distinct CDR3 sequences, roughly 18% of them seen just once. This record comes from a study of T-cell memory formation after mild COVID-19. The wider study: The TCR clusters were mostly specific to one donor. The study's findings and limits: The CD4+ clones that contracted clustered mainly within CM and EM, and the CD8+ clones concentrated in EMRA. CD4/CD8 balance held among clones contracting day 15 to 85, and later expanders leaned CD4+.

This CDR3 comprises 18 residues. Germline assignment: CDR1 LGHNA and CDR2 YSLEER. V was cut by 1 base and J by 1 base, with 20 bases left in between. The TCR comes from a man aged 18 to 30 who had mild COVID-19 (a few samples of this study predate the infection). Cell type and time point are not known. This chain uses TRBV4-3 with TRBJ2-7, with a possible D match to TRBD1 (6 bases). Sequencing was carried out using PBMCs or a T cell subset sorted from them (not recorded which). Here the CDR3 DNA reads TGCGCCAGCAGCCAAGCCCAAACCACCGGGACAAATTCCTACGAGCAGTACTTC. Translated: CASSQAQTTGTNSYEQYF.